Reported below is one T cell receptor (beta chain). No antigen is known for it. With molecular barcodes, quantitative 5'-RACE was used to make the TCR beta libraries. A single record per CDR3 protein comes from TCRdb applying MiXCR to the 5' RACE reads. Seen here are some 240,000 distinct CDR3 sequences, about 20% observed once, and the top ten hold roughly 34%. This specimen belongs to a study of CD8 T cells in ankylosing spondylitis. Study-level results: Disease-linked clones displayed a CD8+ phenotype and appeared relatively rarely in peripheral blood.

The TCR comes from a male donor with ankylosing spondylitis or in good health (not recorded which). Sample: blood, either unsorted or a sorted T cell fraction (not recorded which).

CDR3 sequence: CSARDRAGVSYNEQFF. The CDR3 DNA follows: TGCAGTGCTAGAGATCGAGCGGGAGTGTCCTACAATGAGCAGTTCTTC. The rearrangement uses TRBV20-1 and TRBJ2-1, with 8 bases aligning to TRBD2. Per germline, CDR1 DFQATT and CDR2 SNEGSKA (reference sequence). This CDR3 has 16 residues. The ends lost 0 bases at V and 1 base at J; junction bases unmatched: 5.